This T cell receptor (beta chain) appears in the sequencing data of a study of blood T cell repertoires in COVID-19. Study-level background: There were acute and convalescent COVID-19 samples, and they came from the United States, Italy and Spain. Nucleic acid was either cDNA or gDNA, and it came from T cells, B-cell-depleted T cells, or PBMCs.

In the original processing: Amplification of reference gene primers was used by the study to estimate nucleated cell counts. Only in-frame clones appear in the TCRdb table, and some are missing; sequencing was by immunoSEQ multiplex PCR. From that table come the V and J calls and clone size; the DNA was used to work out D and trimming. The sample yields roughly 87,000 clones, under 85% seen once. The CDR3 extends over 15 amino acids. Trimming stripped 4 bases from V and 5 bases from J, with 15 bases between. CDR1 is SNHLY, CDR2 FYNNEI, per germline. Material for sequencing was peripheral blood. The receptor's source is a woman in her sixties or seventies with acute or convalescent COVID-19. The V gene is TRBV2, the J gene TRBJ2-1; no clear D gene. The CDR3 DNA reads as TGTGCCAGCAGTGGGGTCCTAGGATTCGACAATGAGCAGTTCTTC. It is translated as CASSGVLGFDNEQFF.